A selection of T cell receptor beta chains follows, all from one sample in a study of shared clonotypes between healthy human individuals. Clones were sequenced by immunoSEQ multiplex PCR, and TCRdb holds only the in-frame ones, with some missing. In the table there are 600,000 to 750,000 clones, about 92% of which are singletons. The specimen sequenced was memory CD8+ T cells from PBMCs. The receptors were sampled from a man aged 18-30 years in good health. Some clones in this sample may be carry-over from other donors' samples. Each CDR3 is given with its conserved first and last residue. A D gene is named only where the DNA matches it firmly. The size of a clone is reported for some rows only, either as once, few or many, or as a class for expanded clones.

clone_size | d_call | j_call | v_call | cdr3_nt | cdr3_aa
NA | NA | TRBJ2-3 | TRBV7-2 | TGTGCCAGCAGCTTAGCGCCTTCAGCGCCCGTCGCGGATACGCAGTATTTT | CASSLAPSAPVADTQYF
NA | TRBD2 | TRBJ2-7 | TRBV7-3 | TGTGCCAGCAGCTTAGGGGCCGGACTAGCCTACGAGCAGTACTTC | CASSLGAGLAYEQYF
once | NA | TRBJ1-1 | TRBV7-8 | TGTGCCAGCAGCCCCTATGGCAGGCTTATACCTGAAGCTTTCTTT | CASSPYGRLIPEAFF
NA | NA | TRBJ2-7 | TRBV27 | TGTGCCAGCAGAAAGCCGGGGTACTACGAGCAGTACTTC | CASRKPGYYEQYF
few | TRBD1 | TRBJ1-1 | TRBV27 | TGTGCCAGCAGTATCGTTCGGACAGGGACTGAAGCTTTCTTT | CASSIVRTGTEAFF
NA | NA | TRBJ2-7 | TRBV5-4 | TGTGCCAGCAGCTTGGAGGCAGGGAAATACGAGCAGTACTTC | CASSLEAGKYEQYF
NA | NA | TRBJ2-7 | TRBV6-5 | TGTGCCAGCACCGACGGGACGTCCTACGAGCAGTACTTC | CASTDGTSYEQYF
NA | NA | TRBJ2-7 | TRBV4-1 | TGCGCCAGCAGTGGGACCTATTCCTACGAGCAGTACTTC | CASSGTYSYEQYF
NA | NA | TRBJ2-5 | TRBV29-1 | TGCAGCGTTGAGCCGGACTACCAAGAGACCCAGTACTTC | CSVEPDYQETQYF
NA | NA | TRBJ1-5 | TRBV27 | TGTGCCAGCAGTTCCGGACAGCACCTAGGGGGAGCCCAGCATTTT | CASSSGQHLGGAQHF
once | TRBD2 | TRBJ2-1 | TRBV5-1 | TGCGCCAGCAGCTGGCCCCGGGGTAGCGGGAGATCGTCCTACAATGAGCAGTTCTTC | CASSWPRGSGRSSYNEQFF
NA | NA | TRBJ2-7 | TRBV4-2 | TGTGCCAGCAGCCAAGATTTGGGGGGGCAGTACTTC | CASSQDLGGQYF
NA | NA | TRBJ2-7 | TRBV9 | TGTGCCAGCAGCGGTTTGACCAACCCCCTTGCCGGCGAGCAGTACTTC | CASSGLTNPLAGEQYF
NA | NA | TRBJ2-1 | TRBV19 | TGTGCCAGTCAAAACGGGTACAATGAGCAGTTCTTC | CASQNGYNEQFF
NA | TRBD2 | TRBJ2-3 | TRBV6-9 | TGTGCCAGCACCCACCCGGACCTAGCGGGAGCGGGAGATACGCAGTATTTT | CASTHPDLAGAGDTQYF
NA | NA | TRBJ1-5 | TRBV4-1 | TGCGCCAGCAGCCAAGCGCTTAATCAGCCCCAGCATTTT | CASSQALNQPQHF
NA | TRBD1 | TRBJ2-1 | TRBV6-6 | TGTGCCAGCAGATCCGGGACAGGGGGTGGCAATGAGCAGTTCTTC | CASRSGTGGGNEQFF
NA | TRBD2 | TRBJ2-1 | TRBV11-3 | TGTGCCAGCAGCTTACCCCCGGGACTAAAGAACAATGAGCAGTTCTTC | CASSLPPGLKNNEQFF
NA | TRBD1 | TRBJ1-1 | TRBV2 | TGTGCCAGCGGGGACAGGAAGAACACTGAAGCTTTCTTT | CASGDRKNTEAFF
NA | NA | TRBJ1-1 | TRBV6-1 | TGTGCCAGTTCAGATACCAACACTGAAGCTTTCTTT | CASSDTNTEAFF
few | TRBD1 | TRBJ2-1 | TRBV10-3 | TGTGCCATCAGTGAACCGGGACAGGCGACCTACAATGAGCAGTTCTTC | CAISEPGQATYNEQFF
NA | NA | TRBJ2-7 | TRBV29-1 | TGCAGCGTTGGGGACTTACCCTCCTACGAGCAGTACTTC | CSVGDLPSYEQYF
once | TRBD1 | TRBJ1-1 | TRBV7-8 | TGTGCCAGTAACTCCATCTTCCAATCCCGGGACAGGGGCGCCATGAACACTGAAGCTTTCTTT | CASNSIFQSRDRGAMNTEAFF
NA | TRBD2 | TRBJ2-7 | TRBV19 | TGTGCCAGTAGTATATCGGCTAGCGGGAGTAACGAGCAGTACTTC | CASSISASGSNEQYF
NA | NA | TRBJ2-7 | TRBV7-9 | TGTGCCAGCAGGCCTCTCTACGAGCAGTACTTC | CASRPLYEQYF
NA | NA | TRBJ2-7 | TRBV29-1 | TGCAGCGTTCGGGGCGGTACAAGAGAGCCCTACGAGCAGTACTTC | CSVRGGTREPYEQYF
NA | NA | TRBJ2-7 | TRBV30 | TGTGCCTGGATCCCCTCGGGCATCTACGAGCAGTACTTC | CAWIPSGIYEQYF
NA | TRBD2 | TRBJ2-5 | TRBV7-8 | TGTGCCAGCAGCTTCCCGGGACTAGCGGGAGGAGAGACCCAGTACTTC | CASSFPGLAGGETQYF
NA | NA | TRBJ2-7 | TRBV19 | TGTGCCAGTAGTCACAAGGGGCTAGCGAACGAGCAGTACTTC | CASSHKGLANEQYF
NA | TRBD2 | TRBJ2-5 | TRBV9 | TGTGCCAGCAGCCCGGAACTCGGGACTAGCGGGAGGAAGACCCAGTACTTC | CASSPELGTSGRKTQYF
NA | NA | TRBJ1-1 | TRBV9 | TGTGCCAGCAGCGTTCGGCTGAACACTGAAGCTTTCTTT | CASSVRLNTEAFF
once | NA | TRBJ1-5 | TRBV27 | TGTGCCAGCAGTTTCATAGGTAGCAATCAGCCCCAGCATTTT | CASSFIGSNQPQHF
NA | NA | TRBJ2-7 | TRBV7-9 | TGTGCCAGCAGCTCCAAATACGCGACCCCGGGCGAGCAGTACTTC | CASSSKYATPGEQYF
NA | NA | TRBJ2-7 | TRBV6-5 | TGTGCCAGCAGTTCAGGGAGATGGAACGAGCAGTACTTC | CASSSGRWNEQYF
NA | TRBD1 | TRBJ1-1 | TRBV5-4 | TGTGCCAGCAGCTTTAGGGGGCCGGTCACTGAAGCTTTCTTT | CASSFRGPVTEAFF
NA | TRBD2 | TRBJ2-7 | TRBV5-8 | TGTGCCAGCAGTCACCCCGGGGGGACTAGCGGGAGCTACGAGCAGTACTTC | CASSHPGGTSGSYEQYF
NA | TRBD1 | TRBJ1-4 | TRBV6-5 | TGTGCCAGCAGTCCGGACAGGGCGGCTAATGAAAAACTGTTTTTT | CASSPDRAANEKLFF
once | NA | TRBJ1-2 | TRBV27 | TGTGCCAGCAGTCCCCGGGGAGGGGGGGACTATGGCTACACCTTC | CASSPRGGGDYGYTF
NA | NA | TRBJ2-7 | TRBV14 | TGTGCCAGCAGTCCCAACAAGCAGGGGCCCCCCTACGAGCAGTACTTC | CASSPNKQGPPYEQYF
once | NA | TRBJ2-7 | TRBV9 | TGTGCCAGCACCGTAGGACACCTTACTAAAGAGCAGTACTTC | CASTVGHLTKEQYF
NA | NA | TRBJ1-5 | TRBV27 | TGTGCCAGCCGCGGGCCACTCAATCAGCCCCAGCATTTT | CASRGPLNQPQHF
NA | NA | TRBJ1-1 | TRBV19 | TGTGCCAGTAACCCCGGGGCAGCCACTCTCATGAACACTGAAGCTTTCTTT | CASNPGAATLMNTEAFF
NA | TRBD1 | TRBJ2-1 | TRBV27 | TGTGCCAGCAGTCCCACAGGGGCTTACAATGAGCAGTTCTTC | CASSPTGAYNEQFF
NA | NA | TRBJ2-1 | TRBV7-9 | TGTGCCAGCAGCTTGGGTCGGGATGAGCAGTTCTTC | CASSLGRDEQFF